These 29 T cell receptor beta chains were all obtained from the same sample, sequenced in a study of blood T cell repertoires in COVID-19. Repertoires were generated with immunoSEQ multiplex PCR, while TCRdb's copy carries only in-frame clones and drops some. The table shows over 110,000 clones, with more than 70% occurring only once. What was sequenced was PBMCs or T cells enriched from blood (not recorded which). All receptors derive from a man aged 35 to 55 with acute COVID-19.

V is TRBV7-9 and J is TRBJ2-1, with 7 nucleotides matching TRBD2. Per the germline V gene, CDR1 is SEHNR and CDR2 is FQNEAQ (reference sequence). Trimming removed 6 bases from V and 4 bases from J; junction bases left unmatched: 9. CDR3 size: 15 residues. The chain's CDR3 is CASRQVAGLYNEQFF. The CDR3 DNA reads as TGTGCCAGCAGACAAGTAGCGGGTCTATACAATGAGCAGTTCTTC.

V is TRBV18 and J is TRBJ1-4; no reliable D call. V was shortened by 3 bases and J by 7 bases, with 21 bases between the two germline ends. The CDR3 extends over 17 amino acids. The germline V gene has CDR1 KGHSH and CDR2 LQKENI. In nucleotides, the CDR3 is TGTGCCAGCTCACCCCTTGCCTTTGAGGGCAGTGGTGAAAAACTGTTTTTT. Protein: CASSPLAFEGSGEKLFF.

The chain has TRBV19 and TRBJ2-7; 7 nucleotides align to TRBD1. Germline V CDR1 and CDR2: LNHDA, SQIVND (reference sequence). Germline trimming cut 4 bases from V and 6 bases from J; bases unmatched to any gene: 0. The CDR3 length is 11 residues. The CDR3: CASSNRGEQYF. The CDR3 DNA is TGTGCCAGTAGTAACAGGGGCGAGCAGTACTTC. The full variable domain, rest sourced from reference TRBV19 and TRBJ2-7, is DGGITQSPKYLFRKEGQNVTLSCEQNLNHDAMYWYRQDPGQGLRLIYYSQIVNDFQKGDIAEGYSVSREKKESFPLTVTSAQKNPTAFYLCASSNRGEQYFGPGTRLTVT.

The genes are TRBV28 and TRBJ1-5, with D unclear. This CDR3 is built from 16 residues. Germline loops: CDR1 MDHEN, CDR2 SYDVKM. The V gene lost 3 bases and the J gene lost 3 bases, with 15 bases spanning the gap. This CDR3 reads CASSFEAGNFNQPQHF. In DNA, the CDR3 is TGTGCCAGCAGTTTTGAAGCCGGGAACTTCAATCAGCCCCAGCATTTT.

The chain joins TRBV5-1 to TRBJ1-2, with D possibly TRBD1 on 5 matching bases. CDR3 size: 12 residues. Germline CDR1 and CDR2: SGHRS and YFSETQ. The V gene lost 2 bases and the J gene lost 4 bases, with 6 bases spanning the gap. CDR3 in amino acids: CASSFDSYGYTF. The CDR3 bases are TGCGCCAGCAGCTTTGACAGCTATGGCTACACCTTC.

The J gene is TRBJ1-2, the V gene TRBV7-2; D is possibly TRBD1 (5 bases). The CDR3 contains 13 residues. Trimming took off 5 bases at V and 7 bases at J, with 14 bases between the two ends. Per the germline V gene, CDR1 is SGHTA and CDR2 is FQGNSA. The CDR3 DNA is TGTGCCAGCAGCGCGGTCAGGGCCACTGGCTACACCTTC. It is translated as CASSAVRATGYTF.

The rearrangement uses TRBV14 and TRBJ2-5; maybe TRBD2 (6 bases). The V gene's germline CDR1 is SGHDN and CDR2 FVKESK. Trimming took off 8 bases at V and 5 bases at J, with 18 bases between the two ends. The CDR3 extends over 14 amino acids. Here the CDR3 reads CASGLGGFEETQYF. In DNA form, the CDR3 reads TGTGCCAGCGGACTGGGGGGATTCGAGGAGACCCAGTACTTC. Full variable domain (outside the CDR3, taken from reference TRBV14 and TRBJ2-5): EAGVTQFPSHSVIEKGQTVTLRCDPISGHDNLYWYRRVMGKEIKFLLHFVKESKQDESGMPNNRFLAERTGGTYSTLKVQPAELEDSGVYFCASGLGGFEETQYFGPGTRLLVL.

This rearrangement joins TRBV5-1 to TRBJ2-3, with D hard to call. This CDR3 comprises 12 residues. Germline CDR1 and CDR2: SGHRS and YFSETQ. The ends were cut back, 1 base at V and 6 bases at J, with 6 bases in the middle. The DNA of the CDR3 is TGCGCCAGCAGCTTGTATCTTGATACGCAGTATTTT. It specifies CASSLYLDTQYF.

The chain uses TRBV7-9 and TRBJ2-3; TRBD1 matches 7 bases. Germline CDR1 SEHNR, CDR2 FQNEAQ (reference sequence). Germline trimming cut 2 bases from V and 0 bases from J; bases unmatched to any gene: 11. The length of the CDR3 is 18 residues. The CDR3 spells CASSLPPGTESSTDTQYF. Written as DNA, the CDR3 is TGTGCCAGCAGCTTACCCCCCGGGACAGAAAGTAGCACAGATACGCAGTATTTT.

This chain joins TRBV11-2 and TRBJ2-7; 9 positions agree with TRBD2. Germline CDR1 reads SGHAT; CDR2 reads FQNNGV. V shed 5 bases, J shed 5 bases, and the junction held 10 bases outside the gene matches. There are 15 residues in the CDR3. The chain's CDR3 is CASSGGAGGGDEQYF. The CDR3 coding sequence is TGTGCCAGCAGCGGAGGAGCGGGGGGCGGGGACGAGCAGTACTTC.

The chain recombines TRBV28 with TRBJ2-2; TRBD1 matches 8 bases. V lost 5 bases to trimming and J lost 7 bases; unmatched junction nucleotides: 12. Germline V lookup: CDR1 MDHEN, CDR2 SYDVKM. This CDR3 is built from 16 residues. Written as DNA, the CDR3 is TGTGCCAGCAGTACCCCGGGACAGGAGGATGGCGGGGAGCTGTTTTTT. Translation: CASSTPGQEDGGELFF.

This chain links TRBV14 with TRBJ2-3; possible D gene TRBD1, 6 bases. Trimming left V 5 bases short and J 3 bases short, with 9 bases between. Germline V lookup: CDR1 SGHDN, CDR2 FVKESK. The CDR3 is 13 residues long. Here the CDR3 DNA reads TGTGCCAGCAGCGCGGACAGAACAGATACGCAGTATTTT. Encoded protein: CASSADRTDTQYF.

The chain recombines TRBV6-5 with TRBJ1-5; 7 bases map to TRBD1. The junction had 7 bases not matched to a gene; V was cut back by 6 bases and J by 5 bases. This CDR3 contains 14 residues. Germline loops: CDR1 MNHEY, CDR2 SVGAGI. The DNA for the CDR3 is TGTGCCAGCAGCCGGGGACAGCAAGATCAGCCCCAGCATTTT. This codes for CASSRGQQDQPQHF.

This clone was picked up one time. V and J are TRBV19 and TRBJ1-1, with D possibly being TRBD1 (6 bases). Germline V gene lookup returns CDR1 LNHDA and CDR2 SQIVND (reference sequence). V lost 9 bases to trimming and J lost 7 bases, with 18 bases between them. CDR3 size: 13 residues. Here the CDR3 reads CASYLQGPDEAFF. The CDR3 DNA reads TGTGCCAGCTACCTACAGGGTCCGGATGAAGCTTTCTTT.

J is TRBJ2-5 and V is TRBV7-6; D possibly corresponds to TRBD2 (7 bases). The ends were cut back, 5 bases at V and 5 bases at J, with 21 bases in the middle. There are 16 residues in the CDR3. CDR1 is SGHVS and CDR2 is FNYEAQ in the germline V gene. The CDR3 nucleotides read TGTGCCAGCAGCCCGGCCGGTGGGGGCGGGGGCGAGACCCAGTACTTC. Translation: CASSPAGGGGGETQYF.

The chain links TRBV19 to TRBJ2-1; a possible D gene is TRBD2 (5 bases). The CDR3 has 17 residues. CDR1 is LNHDA, CDR2 SQIVND, per germline (reference sequence). Trimming removed 0 bases at V and 5 bases at J, with 17 bases between. This CDR3 is CASSIDSGNPKDNEQFF. CDR3 in DNA: TGTGCCAGTAGTATAGATTCGGGGAACCCCAAAGACAATGAGCAGTTCTTC.

This chain joins TRBV5-1 and TRBJ2-1; possible D gene TRBD2, 5 bases. The ends were cut back, 0 bases at V and 8 bases at J, with 21 bases in the middle. The CDR3 spans 17 residues. CDR1 is SGHRS, CDR2 YFSETQ, per germline. The CDR3 nucleotides are TGCGCCAGCAGCTTGGAATCCCGGACTGGAGGATTCGATGAGCAGTTCTTC. This codes for CASSLESRTGGFDEQFF.

The rearrangement links TRBV5-5 to TRBJ1-2; D uncertain. Trimming pared 0 bases from V and 9 bases from J, leaving 12 bases between. CDR3 length: 13 amino acids. From germline, CDR1 is SGHKS and CDR2 YYEKEE (reference sequence). This CDR3 reads CASSLDGENRYTF. CDR3 sequence (DNA): TGTGCCAGCAGCTTGGATGGGGAGAACCGCTACACCTTC.

The chain recombines TRBV5-6 with TRBJ1-5; 7 positions agree with TRBD1. The CDR3 extends over 12 amino acids. Germline values: CDR1 SGHDT, CDR2 YYEEEE. With V trimmed by 4 bases and J by 14 bases, 9 bases remained unmatched. CDR3 sequence (DNA): TGTGCCAGCAGCCTACGAGGGGGCCTTGAGCATTTT. Protein sequence: CASSLRGGLEHF.

The V call is TRBV4-3, the J call TRBJ2-1; D is perhaps TRBD2 (7 bases). Deletions cut 4 bases from V and 2 bases from J, with 12 bases between. This CDR3 region has 15 residues. Germline V lookup: CDR1 LGHNA, CDR2 YSLEER. CDR3: CASSRGRGTYNEQFF. CDR3 in DNA: TGCGCCAGCAGCCGGGGGAGGGGGACCTACAATGAGCAGTTCTTC.

The chain carries TRBV29-1 and TRBJ2-3; a possible D gene is TRBD1 (5 bases). V was clipped by 0 bases and J by 6 bases, with 10 bases between them. The CDR3 runs to 13 residues. Germline CDR1 reads SQVTM; CDR2 reads ANQGSEA. DNA of the CDR3: TGCAGCGTTGAAGAGGGGCGTAAGGATACGCAGTATTTT. Its translation is CSVEEGRKDTQYF.

Only a few counts were recorded for this clone. Other nucleotide sequences from this sample produce the same CDR3. This chain uses TRBV7-2 with TRBJ1-6, with D maybe TRBD1 (5 bases). Germline V CDR1 and CDR2: SGHTA, FQGNSA. This CDR3 comprises 15 residues. The germline V and J ends were trimmed by 0 bases and 9 bases, with 12 bases remaining between them. The CDR3: CASSLALGEGSPLHF. DNA for the CDR3: TGTGCCAGCAGCTTAGCGCTAGGGGAAGGTTCACCCCTCCACTTT. Supplemented by reference TRBV7-2 and TRBJ1-6, the full variable domain reads GAGVSQSPSNKVTEKGKDVELRCDPISGHTALYWYRQSLGQGLEFLIYFQGNSAPDKSGLPSDRFSAERTGGSVSTLTIQRTQQEDSAVYLCASSLALGEGSPLHFGNGTRLTVT.

J is TRBJ1-1 and V is TRBV20-1; D unclear. In germline, CDR1 is DFQATT, CDR2 SNEGSKA (reference sequence). This CDR3 is built from 11 residues. The V and J ends lost 2 bases and 11 bases respectively, with 12 bases between them. The DNA of the CDR3 is TGCAGTGCTAGACCAAACTTCGGGGCTTTCTTT. Amino acids: CSARPNFGAFF.

This rearrangement joins TRBV28 to TRBJ2-5; D might be TRBD2 (6 bases). The CDR3 length is 15 residues. Germline values: CDR1 MDHEN, CDR2 SYDVKM. CDR3 sequence reads: CAVRRGLPLQETQYF. CDR3 in DNA: TGTGCGGTCCGGCGGGGCCTTCCCTTACAAGAGACCCAGTACTTC.

The genes are TRBV10-3 and TRBJ2-7, with a weak D call TRBD1 (5 bases). The ends were cut back, 5 bases at V and 1 base at J, with 12 bases in the middle. CDR1 ENHRY and CDR2 SYGVKD come from the germline V gene. The length of the CDR3 is 14 residues. CDR3 residues: CAISLDTHSYEQYF. As DNA, the CDR3 is TGTGCCATCAGTTTGGACACCCATTCCTACGAGCAGTACTTC.

V gene TRBV5-6 combines with J gene TRBJ2-3, with D unclear. Germline V CDR1 and CDR2: SGHDT, YYEEEE. The CDR3 has 14 amino acids. The ends were cut back, 3 bases at V and 0 bases at J, with 8 bases in the middle. CDR3 residues: CASSWATSTDTQYF. In DNA form, the CDR3 reads TGTGCCAGCAGCTGGGCTACTAGCACAGATACGCAGTATTTT.

This rearrangement joins TRBV10-3 to TRBJ2-7, with D tentatively TRBD2 (6 bases). Trimming stripped 1 base from V and 3 bases from J, with 13 bases between. The CDR3 covers 15 residues. The germline V gene encodes CDR1 ENHRY and CDR2 SYGVKD. CDR3 nucleotides: TGTGCCATCAGTGAGTTGGGACGGGGGAGCTACGAGCAGTACTTC. Translation gives CAISELGRGSYEQYF.

The chain uses TRBV11-3 and TRBJ1-1; the D gene is possibly TRBD1 (5 bases). Trimming took 5 bases from V and 2 from J, leaving 9 bases between them. CDR3 length: 13 amino acids. Germline V gives CDR1 SGHNT, CDR2 YENEEA. The CDR3 loop is CASSRGSNTEAFF. The CDR3 nucleotides read TGTGCCAGCAGCCGGGGGTCTAACACTGAAGCTTTCTTT. The full variable domain, its missing parts supplied by reference TRBV11-3 and TRBJ1-1, is EAGVVQSPRYKIIEKKQPVAFWCNPISGHNTLYWYLQNLGQGPELLIRYENEEAVDDSQLPKDRFSAERLKGVDSTLKIQPAELGDSAVYLCASSRGSNTEAFFGQGTRLTVV.

The rearrangement joins TRBV6-2 or TRBV6-3 to TRBJ2-1, with 8 bases identical to TRBD1. CDR1 is MNHEY, CDR2 SVGEGT, per germline. Trimming cost V 0 bases and J 1 base; bases outside gene matches: 8. The CDR3 extends over 18 amino acids. CDR3 in amino acids: CASSYSRDRFASYNEQFF. As DNA, the CDR3 is TGTGCCAGCAGTTACTCCCGGGACAGGTTTGCGTCCTACAATGAGCAGTTCTTC.